Listed below are T cell receptor beta chains from one sample, sequenced in a study of T cells in Graves' hyperthyroidism and ophthalmopathy. From the multiplex PCR reads, TCRdb called clonotypes with MiXCR, one entry per CDR3 protein. In the table there are roughly 530,000 distinct CDR3 sequences, about 15% of which are singletons. The sequenced material came from blood. These receptors were taken from a woman between 18 and 29 years old with Graves' ophthalmopathy. CDR3s include the opening cysteine and the closing phenylalanine or tryptophan. D genes are given only for firm matches. Clone size is shown for a subset of rows, as once, few, many or a class of expanded clone.

j_gene	abundance	v_gene	d_gene	CDR3nt	CDR3aa
TRBJ1-1	few	TRBV5-1	.	TGCGCCAGCAGCATAGACAGTCACACTGAAGCTTTCTTT	CASSIDSHTEAFF
TRBJ2-7	.	TRBV5-1	.	TGCGCCAGCAGCTTGAGGGTAGGGCGATCCTACGAGCAGTACTTC	CASSLRVGRSYEQYF
TRBJ2-7	few	TRBV28	.	TGTGCCAGCACCCCTTGGCGGGAACTTACCTACGAGCAGTACTTC	CASTPWRELTYEQYF
TRBJ1-1	many	TRBV27	.	TGTGCCAGCAGTTTAACGGCAGGGACGAACACTGAAGCTTTCTTT	CASSLTAGTNTEAFF
TRBJ1-1	few	TRBV6-2/TRBV6-3	.	TGTGCCAGCAGTTACGGGAGACAGAGAGTGAACACTGAAGCTTTCTTT	CASSYGRQRVNTEAFF
TRBJ2-3	many	TRBV2	.	TGTGCCAGCAGTCAATCCAGAGATACGCAGTATTTT	CASSQSRDTQYF
TRBJ1-1	many	TRBV7-2	.	TGTGCCAGCAGCTGGCGGGAAACGGGGCACACTGAAGCTTTCTTT	CASSWRETGHTEAFF
TRBJ2-7	many	TRBV12-3/TRBV12-4	TRBD2	TGTGCCAGCAGTTTACTTCCACTAGCGGGGGGGCCCCACGAGCAGTACTTC	CASSLLPLAGGPHEQYF
TRBJ2-7	many	TRBV5-1	.	TGCGCCAGCAGCACCCAGGGGCTGTACGAGCAGTACTTC	CASSTQGLYEQYF
TRBJ1-4	many	TRBV15	.	TGTGCCACCAGCGGCGTAGCGGGGGACCCCAATGAAAAACTGTTTTTT	CATSGVAGDPNEKLFF